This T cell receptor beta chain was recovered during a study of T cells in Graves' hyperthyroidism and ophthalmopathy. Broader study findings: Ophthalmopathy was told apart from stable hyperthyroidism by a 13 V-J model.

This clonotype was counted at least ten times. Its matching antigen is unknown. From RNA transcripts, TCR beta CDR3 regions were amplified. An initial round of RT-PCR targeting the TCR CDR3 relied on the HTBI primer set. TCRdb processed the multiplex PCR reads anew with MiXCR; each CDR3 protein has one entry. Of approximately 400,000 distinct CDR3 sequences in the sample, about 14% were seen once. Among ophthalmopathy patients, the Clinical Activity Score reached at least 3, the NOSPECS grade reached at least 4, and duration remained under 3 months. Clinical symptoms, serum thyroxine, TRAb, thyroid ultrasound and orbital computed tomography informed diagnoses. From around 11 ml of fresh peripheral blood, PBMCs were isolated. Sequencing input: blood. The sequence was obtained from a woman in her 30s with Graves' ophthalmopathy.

The CDR3 protein is CASSEIAILLLGTEAFF. The DNA of the CDR3 is TGTGCCAGCAGTGAAATCGCGATTTTATTATTAGGGACTGAAGCTTTCTTT. The chain uses TRBV6-1 and TRBJ1-1; D is undetermined. V was cut by 2 bases and J by 5 bases, with 21 bases left in between. The germline V gene encodes CDR1 MNHNS and CDR2 SASEGT. The CDR3 is made up of 17 amino acids.